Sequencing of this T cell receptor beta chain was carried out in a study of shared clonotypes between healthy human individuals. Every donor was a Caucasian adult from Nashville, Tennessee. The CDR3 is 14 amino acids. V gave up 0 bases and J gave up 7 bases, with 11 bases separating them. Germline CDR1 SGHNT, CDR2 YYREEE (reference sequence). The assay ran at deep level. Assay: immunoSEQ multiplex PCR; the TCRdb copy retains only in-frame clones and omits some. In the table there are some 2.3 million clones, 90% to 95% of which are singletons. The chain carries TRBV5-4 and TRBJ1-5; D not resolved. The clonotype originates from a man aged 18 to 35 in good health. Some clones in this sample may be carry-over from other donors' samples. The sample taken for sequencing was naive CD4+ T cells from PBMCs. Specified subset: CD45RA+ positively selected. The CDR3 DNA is TGTGCCAGCAGCTTGGGGGGTACGGGGCAGCCCCAGCATTTT. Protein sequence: CASSLGGTGQPQHF.